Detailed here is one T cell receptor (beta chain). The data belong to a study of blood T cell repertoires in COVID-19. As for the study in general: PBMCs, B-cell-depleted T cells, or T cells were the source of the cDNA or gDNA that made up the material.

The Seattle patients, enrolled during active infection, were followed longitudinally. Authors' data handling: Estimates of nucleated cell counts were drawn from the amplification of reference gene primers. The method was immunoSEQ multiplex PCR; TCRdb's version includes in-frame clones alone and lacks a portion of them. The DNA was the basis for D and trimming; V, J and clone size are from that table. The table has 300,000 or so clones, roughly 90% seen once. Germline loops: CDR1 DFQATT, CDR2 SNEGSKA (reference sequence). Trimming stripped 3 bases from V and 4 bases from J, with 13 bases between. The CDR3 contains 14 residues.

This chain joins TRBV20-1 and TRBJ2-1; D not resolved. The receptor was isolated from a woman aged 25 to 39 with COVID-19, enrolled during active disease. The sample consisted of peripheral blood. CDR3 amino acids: CSASLSVLYNEQFF. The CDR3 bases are TGCAGTGCTAGTCTGTCGGTCCTATACAATGAGCAGTTCTTC.